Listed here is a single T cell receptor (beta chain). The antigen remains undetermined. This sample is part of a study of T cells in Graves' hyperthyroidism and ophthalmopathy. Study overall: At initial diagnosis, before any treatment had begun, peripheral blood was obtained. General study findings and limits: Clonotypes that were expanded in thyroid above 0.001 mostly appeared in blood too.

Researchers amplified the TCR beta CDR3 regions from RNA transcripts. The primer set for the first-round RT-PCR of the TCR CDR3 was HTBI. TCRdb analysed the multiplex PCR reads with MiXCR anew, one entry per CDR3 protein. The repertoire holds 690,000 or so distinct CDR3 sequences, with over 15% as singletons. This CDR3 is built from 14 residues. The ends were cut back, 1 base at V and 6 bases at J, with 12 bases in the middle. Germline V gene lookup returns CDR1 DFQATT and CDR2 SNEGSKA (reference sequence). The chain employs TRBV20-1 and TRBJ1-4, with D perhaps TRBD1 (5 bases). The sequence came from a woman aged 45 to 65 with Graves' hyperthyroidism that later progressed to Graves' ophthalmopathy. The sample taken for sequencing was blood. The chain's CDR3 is CSARAGAGDEKLFF. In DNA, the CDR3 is TGCAGTGCTAGAGCCGGGGCCGGGGATGAAAAACTGTTTTTT.